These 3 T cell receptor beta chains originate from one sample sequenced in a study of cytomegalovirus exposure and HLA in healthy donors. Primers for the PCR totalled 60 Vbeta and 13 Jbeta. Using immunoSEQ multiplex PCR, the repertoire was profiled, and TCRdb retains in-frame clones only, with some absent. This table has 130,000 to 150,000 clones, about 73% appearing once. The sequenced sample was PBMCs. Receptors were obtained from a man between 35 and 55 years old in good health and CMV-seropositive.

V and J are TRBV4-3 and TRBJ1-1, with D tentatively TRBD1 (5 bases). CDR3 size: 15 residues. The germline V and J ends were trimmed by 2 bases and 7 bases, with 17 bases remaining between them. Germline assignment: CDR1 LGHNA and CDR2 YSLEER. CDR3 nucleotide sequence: TGCGCCAGCAGCCAATCCTGGGGGAGGGACGGTGAAGCTTTCTTT. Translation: CASSQSWGRDGEAFF.

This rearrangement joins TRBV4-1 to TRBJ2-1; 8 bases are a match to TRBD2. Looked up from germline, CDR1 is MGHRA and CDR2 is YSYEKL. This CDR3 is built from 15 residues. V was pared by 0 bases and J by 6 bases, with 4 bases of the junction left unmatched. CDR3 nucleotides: TGCGCCAGCAGCCAAGAGGCGGGAGGCAGCAATGAGCAGTTCTTC. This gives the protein CASSQEAGGSNEQFF.

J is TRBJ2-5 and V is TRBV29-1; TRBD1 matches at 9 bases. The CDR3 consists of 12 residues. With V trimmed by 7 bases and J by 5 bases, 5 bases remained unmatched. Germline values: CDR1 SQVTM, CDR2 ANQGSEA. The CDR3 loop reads CSGETGGETQYF. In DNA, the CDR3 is TGCAGCGGCGAGACAGGGGGGGAGACCCAGTACTTC. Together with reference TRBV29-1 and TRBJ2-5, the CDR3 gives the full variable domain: SAVISQKPSRDICQRGTSLTIQCQVDSQVTMMFWYRQQPGQSLTLIATANQGSEATYESGFVIDKFPISRPNLTFSTLTVSNMSPEDSSIYLCSGETGGETQYFGPGTRLLVL.